These 16 T cell receptor beta chains came from one sample sequenced in a study of cytomegalovirus exposure and HLA in healthy donors. Generated by immunoSEQ multiplex PCR, the TCRdb table keeps only in-frame clones and is missing some. The profile shows 95,000 to 150,000 clones, about 94% of them singletons. The sequenced sample was PBMCs. The source is a woman aged 18 to 35 in good health and CMV-seronegative.

V gene TRBV7-9 combines with J gene TRBJ1-6; the match to TRBD1 covers 9 bases. The V gene's germline CDR1 is SEHNR and CDR2 FQNEAQ (reference sequence). V dropped 7 bases and J dropped 9; count of bases not matched to a gene: 7. CDR3 size: 14 residues. In nucleotides, the CDR3 is TGTGCCAGCATCCAAACAGGGGGCTTTTCACCCCTCCACTTT. Its translation is CASIQTGGFSPLHF.

The chain combines TRBV27 with TRBJ1-1; the D is unclear. Trimming left V 6 bases short and J 8 bases short, with 16 bases between. The CDR3 is 13 residues long. In germline, CDR1 is MNHEY, CDR2 SMNVEV (reference sequence). The CDR3 sequence is CASSPGPAVEAFF. In nucleotides, the CDR3 is TGTGCCAGCAGCCCTGGCCCCGCCGTCGAAGCTTTCTTT.

The CDR3 loop is CASSLGQGSQQYF. DNA of the CDR3: TGCGCCAGCAGCTTGGGACAGGGAAGTCAGCAGTACTTC. The rearrangement joins TRBV5-1 to TRBJ2-7, with 7 bases fitting TRBD1. The CDR3 loop spans 13 amino acids. J was trimmed by 8 bases and V by 0 bases; bases with no gene match: 5. Germline CDR1 SGHRS, CDR2 YFSETQ.

The chain employs TRBV7-2 and TRBJ2-1, with 7 bases aligning to TRBD2. Trimming removed 5 bases from V and 8 bases from J; junction bases left unmatched: 6. The CDR3 runs 13 residues. Germline values: CDR1 SGHTA, CDR2 FQGNSA. The DNA of the CDR3 is TGTGCCAGCAGCCGGGGGAGCGGGGATGAGCAGTTCTTC. Protein product: CASSRGSGDEQFF. Filled out from reference TRBV7-2 and TRBJ2-1, the complete variable domain reads GAGVSQSPSNKVTEKGKDVELRCDPISGHTALYWYRQSLGQGLEFLIYFQGNSAPDKSGLPSDRFSAERTGGSVSTLTIQRTQQEDSAVYLCASSRGSGDEQFFGPGTRLTVL.

The chain is built from TRBV29-1 and TRBJ2-1; D gene ambiguous. The germline V and J ends were trimmed by 4 bases and 0 bases, with 10 bases remaining between them. The CDR3 contains 14 residues. Germline V lookup: CDR1 SQVTM, CDR2 ANQGSEA. CDR3 in DNA: TGCAGCGTTGCCAGACGGAGCTCCTACAATGAGCAGTTCTTC. It translates to CSVARRSSYNEQFF.

The gene calls are TRBV4-2 and TRBJ1-1; 7 nucleotides match TRBD1. V was pared by 1 base and J by 0 bases, with 2 bases of the junction left unmatched. The CDR3 consists of 15 residues. From germline, CDR1 is LGHNA and CDR2 YNFKEQ. The CDR3 loop is CASSQVGQMNTEAFF. The DNA of the CDR3 is TGTGCCAGCAGCCAAGTGGGACAGATGAACACTGAAGCTTTCTTT.

V is TRBV30 and J is TRBJ1-5; D is undetermined. Germline V CDR1 and CDR2: GTSNPN, SVGIG (reference sequence). Trimming left V 0 bases short and J 4 bases short, with 7 bases between. The CDR3 spans 13 residues. In nucleotides, the CDR3 is TGTGCCTGGAGTGTAGGAGTTAATCAGCCCCAGCATTTT. Protein sequence: CAWSVGVNQPQHF.

The chain combines TRBV6-5 with TRBJ2-1, with 8 bases that match TRBD2. CDR1 and CDR2 (germline): MNHEY, SVGAGI. CDR3 length: 15 residues. V lost 6 bases to trimming and J lost 9 bases; unmatched junction nucleotides: 13. The CDR3, as DNA: TGTGCCAGCAGCTATCACCGGGGGGGCCGTCGTGAGCAGTTCTTC. This translates into CASSYHRGGRREQFF.

The chain combines TRBV25-1 with TRBJ1-1, with D perhaps matching TRBD1 (5 bases). This CDR3 has 16 amino acids. V dropped 4 bases and J dropped 7 bases, with 22 bases sitting between them. CDR1 and CDR2 (germline): MGHDK, SYGVNS. The CDR3 sequence is CASSALLPQGLSEAFF. Written as DNA, the CDR3 is TGTGCCAGCAGTGCCCTCCTCCCTCAGGGCTTGAGTGAAGCTTTCTTT.

This clone was seen once. The chain combines TRBV10-1 with TRBJ2-3; 8 bases fit TRBD2. This CDR3 is built from 15 residues. Trimming at V came to 7 bases and at J to 0 bases, leaving 6 bases not matched to a gene. From germline, CDR1 is WNHNN and CDR2 SYGVQD (reference sequence). CDR3: CASTETSESTDTQYF. DNA for the CDR3: TGCGCCAGCACCGAGACTAGCGAGAGCACAGATACGCAGTATTTT.

The count of this clone is one. The rearrangement uses TRBV5-4 and TRBJ2-7, with 8 bases fitting TRBD2. The length of the CDR3 is 17 residues. V lost 3 bases, J lost 3 bases, and 14 bases stayed unmatched. CDR1 and CDR2 from the germline V gene are SGHNT and YYREEE (reference sequence). The CDR3 is CASSSGAGGTSLYEQYF. Written as DNA, the CDR3 is TGTGCCAGCAGCTCCGGGGCGGGCGGGACTAGTCTCTACGAGCAGTACTTC.

The chain carries TRBV6-5 and TRBJ1-3; 8 bases agree with TRBD1. The CDR3 sequence is 15 residues long. V trimming: 6 bases; J trimming: 0 bases; junction bases outside the gene matches: 4. Germline CDR1 MNHEY, CDR2 SVGAGI. The CDR3 DNA reads as TGTGCCAGCAGCCGGGACAGGTCCTCTGGAAACACCATATATTTT. It yields the protein CASSRDRSSGNTIYF.

The rearrangement uses TRBV6-5 and TRBJ1-3; D not resolved. Trimming took 7 bases from V and 6 from J, leaving 10 bases between them. Germline-derived CDR1 and CDR2 are MNHEY and SVGAGI. The CDR3 spans 12 residues. The CDR3 coding sequence is TGTGCCAGCACCCCTATTTTAAACACCATATATTTT. Translation: CASTPILNTIYF.

V usage is TRBV5-4 and J usage is TRBJ2-1; 8 bases agree with TRBD2. This CDR3 contains 16 residues. Germline CDR1 SGHNT, CDR2 YYREEE (reference sequence). The J segment lost 8 bases and the V segment lost 3 bases, leaving 13 bases of the junction unmatched. The CDR3 protein is CASSWDLRGAGDEQFF. The DNA for the CDR3 is TGTGCCAGCAGCTGGGACTTGCGGGGGGCCGGGGATGAGCAGTTCTTC.

The chain joins TRBV7-9 to TRBJ1-5; 7 bases fit TRBD1. CDR3 size: 15 residues. Unmatched junction bases numbered 7, after V lost 4 bases and J lost 4 bases. Germline values: CDR1 SEHNR, CDR2 FQNEAQ (reference sequence). The CDR3 loop reads CASSSDREVNQPQHF. CDR3 in DNA: TGTGCCAGCAGCTCCGACAGGGAGGTGAATCAGCCCCAGCATTTT.

The V call is TRBV5-8, the J call TRBJ2-3, with D hard to call. Trimming cost V 5 bases and J 6 bases, with 13 bases left between them. Germline V gives CDR1 SGHTS, CDR2 YDEGEE. The CDR3 runs 13 residues. The CDR3 loop is CASRPPRVDTQYF. The CDR3 bases are TGTGCCAGCAGACCCCCTCGGGTGGATACGCAGTATTTT.